A single sample gave rise to the 31 T cell receptor beta chains below, sequenced in a study of blood T cell repertoires in COVID-19. Repertoires were generated with immunoSEQ multiplex PCR, while TCRdb's copy carries only in-frame clones and drops some. This table has 60,000 to 85,000 clones, approximately 90% appearing once. The specimen was peripheral blood. The receptors were gathered from a woman aged 45-65 years with COVID-19, enrolled during active disease.

This clone has only a few counts. DNA of the CDR3: TGCGCCAGCTCTTTGGCGACGGGGACTGAAGCTTTCTTT. Translated: CASSLATGTEAFF. The chain uses TRBV10-2 and TRBJ1-1; D is uncertain. The CDR3 loop spans 13 amino acids. Germline V CDR1 and CDR2: WSHSY, SAAADI. V shed 8 bases and J shed 5 bases, with 15 bases lying between them.

The chain recombines TRBV2 with TRBJ2-2; 9 bases map to TRBD1. The CDR3 spans 14 residues. J lost 7 bases, V lost 10 bases, and 10 bases had no gene match. Germline V CDR1 and CDR2: SNHLY, FYNNEI. CDR3 sequence (DNA): TGTGCCACCGTTCGGGACAGGGCGATCGGGGAGCTGTTTTTT. Its protein is CATVRDRAIGELFF.

The chain combines TRBV27 with TRBJ2-2; the D gene is possibly TRBD2 (6 bases). With 0 bases removed from V and 5 bases from J, the gap between germline ends came to 7 bases. From germline, CDR1 is MNHEY and CDR2 SMNVEV (reference sequence). The CDR3 sequence is 14 residues long. The CDR3 loop is CASSLSSGTGELFF. The CDR3 nucleotides read TGTGCCAGCAGTTTATCAAGCGGGACCGGGGAGCTGTTTTTT.

The rearrangement joins TRBV7-3 to TRBJ1-5; a possible D gene is TRBD1 (6 bases). Per the germline V gene, CDR1 is SGHTA and CDR2 is FQGTGA. CDR3 size: 15 residues. V was trimmed by 3 bases and J by 6 bases, leaving 15 bases between them. The DNA for the CDR3 is TGTGCCAGCAGCTTCAGGGGCGTGCTCGGTCAGCCCCAGCATTTT. The encoded protein is CASSFRGVLGQPQHF.

J is TRBJ2-2 and V is TRBV21-1; the listed D gene, TRBD2, was not tested against the DNA. TRBV21-1 is reported as a pseudogene. CDR3 size: 19 residues. The CDR3 sequence: CASSKGTILAGGYTGELFF. The CDR3 DNA reads as TGTGCCAGCAGCAAAGGTACCATTTTAGCGGGAGGGTACACCGGGGAGCTGTTTTTT.

The chain recombines TRBV18 with TRBJ1-2; 9 positions agree with TRBD1. Germline CDR1 is KGHSH and CDR2 is LQKENI. The ends lost 3 bases at V and 4 bases at J; junction bases unmatched: 9. The CDR3 extends over 16 amino acids. The CDR3 nucleotides read TGTGCCAGCTCACCCGAACAGGGGGCAAACGGCTATGGCTACACCTTC. Residues: CASSPEQGANGYGYTF.

The J gene is TRBJ2-2, the V gene TRBV9; TRBD2 matches 8 bases. The trim removed 2 bases at V and 5 bases at J, leaving 11 bases unmatched. CDR1 and CDR2 (germline): SGDLS, YYNGEE. The CDR3 runs to 17 residues. DNA for the CDR3: TGTGCCAGCAGCGTGGGACCAGCGGGAGTCGTAACCGGGGAGCTGTTTTTT. It encodes CASSVGPAGVVTGELFF.

The chain has TRBV9 and TRBJ2-7; D remains unclear. There are 15 residues in the CDR3. With 4 bases removed from V and 5 bases from J, the gap between germline ends came to 19 bases. Looked up from germline, CDR1 is SGDLS and CDR2 is YYNGEE. The CDR3 spells CASSPFVSLLDEQYF. Written as DNA, the CDR3 is TGTGCCAGCAGCCCGTTCGTGAGCCTTCTGGACGAGCAGTACTTC.

This chain links TRBV19 with TRBJ2-3; TRBD1 matches at 7 bases. After removal of 7 bases from V and 4 bases from J, the junction contained 8 bases not matched to a gene. The germline CDR1 and CDR2 sequences are LNHDA and SQIVND (reference sequence). This CDR3 has 14 residues. The chain's CDR3 is CASTQSGTADTQYF. In nucleotides, the CDR3 is TGTGCCAGTACCCAATCCGGGACAGCAGATACGCAGTATTTT.

The V gene is TRBV11-2, the J gene TRBJ2-1; D remains unclear. The CDR3 runs to 12 residues. V dropped 5 bases and J dropped 7 bases, with 9 bases sitting between them. In germline, CDR1 is SGHAT, CDR2 FQNNGV. The CDR3 protein is CASSNSNNEQFF. The CDR3 coding sequence is TGTGCCAGCAGCAACAGTAATAATGAGCAGTTCTTC.

This rearrangement joins TRBV5-1 to TRBJ2-7, with D possibly TRBD1 on 6 matching bases. This CDR3 spans 15 amino acids. V dropped 5 bases and J dropped 0 bases, with 15 bases sitting between them. Per germline, CDR1 SGHRS and CDR2 YFSETQ. In nucleotides, the CDR3 is TGCGCCAGCAGATTCTTAATGGACAGCTCCTACGAGCAGTACTTC. Protein product: CASRFLMDSSYEQYF.

The table lists this clone with a count of one. The genes are TRBV5-5 and TRBJ2-7; 7 positions agree with TRBD2. The CDR3 loop spans 12 amino acids. The germline V gene encodes CDR1 SGHKS and CDR2 YYEKEE (reference sequence). V dropped 4 bases and J dropped 3; count of bases not matched to a gene: 1. The CDR3 DNA follows: TGTGCCAGCAGCGGGACTATCTACGAGCAGTACTTC. This translates into CASSGTIYEQYF.

The chain is built from TRBV29-1 and TRBJ2-3, with D tentatively TRBD2 (6 bases). V gave up 3 bases and J gave up 8 bases, with 9 bases separating them. CDR1 SQVTM and CDR2 ANQGSEA come from the germline V gene. This CDR3 region has 11 residues. The CDR3 region has the DNA TGCAGCGTTGAGGAGGGGCGTACGCAGTATTTT. Protein product: CSVEEGRTQYF.

This clone turned up a few times. The V call is TRBV2, the J call TRBJ1-6; a weak D match, TRBD1 (5 bases). The CDR3 runs to 14 residues. Germline V CDR1 and CDR2: SNHLY, FYNNEI. V shed 7 bases and J shed 12 bases, with 19 bases lying between them. CDR3 sequence reads: CASMDQGLHGPLHF. The DNA of the CDR3 is TGTGCCAGCATGGATCAGGGCCTTCATGGACCCCTCCACTTT.

The gene calls are TRBV29-1 and TRBJ2-4; no reliable D call. The CDR3 has 12 residues. Germline V gene lookup returns CDR1 SQVTM and CDR2 ANQGSEA. V was clipped by 4 bases and J by 6 bases, with 10 bases between them. Written as DNA, the CDR3 is TGCAGCGTTGCTTTCATCGGAAACATTCAGTACTTC. This encodes CSVAFIGNIQYF.

This rearrangement joins TRBV5-4 to TRBJ2-7, with 14 bases fitting TRBD2. V was pared by 5 bases and J by 0 bases, with 7 bases of the junction left unmatched. The germline gives CDR1 SGHNT, CDR2 YYREEE (reference sequence). CDR3 size: 17 residues. The CDR3, as DNA: TGTGCCAGCAGTTCAAGCGGGACTAGCGGGAGCTCCTACGAGCAGTACTTC. Translated: CASSSSGTSGSSYEQYF.

The genes are TRBV28 and TRBJ2-2; 9 bases align to TRBD1. The CDR3 runs to 17 residues. V trimming: 7 bases; J trimming: 1 base; junction bases outside the gene matches: 10. Per the germline V gene, CDR1 is MDHEN and CDR2 is SYDVKM. The CDR3 DNA reads as TGTGCCAGCACCGCTCCGGGACAGGGCCTGAACACCGGGGAGCTGTTTTTT. It encodes CASTAPGQGLNTGELFF. Combining the CDR3 with reference TRBV28 and TRBJ2-2 gives the whole variable domain DVKVTQSSRYLVKRTGEKVFLECVQDMDHENMFWYRQDPGLGLRLIYFSYDVKMKEKGDIPEGYSVSREKKERFSLILESASTNQTSMYLCASTAPGQGLNTGELFFGEGSRLTVL.

This chain joins TRBV6-2 or TRBV6-3 and TRBJ2-1, with TRBD1 as a possible D gene (5 bases). The CDR3 is 14 amino acids. CDR1 and CDR2 from the germline V gene are MNHEY and SVGEGT. The ends were cut back, 2 bases at V and 7 bases at J, with 12 bases in the middle. The CDR3 region has the DNA TGTGCCAGCAGTTACGGGGCAGGGTCAAATGAGCAGTTCTTC. It codes for CASSYGAGSNEQFF.

The chain combines TRBV30 with TRBJ2-3, with 14 positions matching TRBD2. Trimming cost V 3 bases and J 8 bases; bases outside gene matches: 7. Germline V gene data show CDR1 as GTSNPN and CDR2 as SVGIG (reference sequence). CDR3 length: 15 residues. DNA for the CDR3: TGTGCCTGGAGCGGACTAGCGGGGGGTATCGGTACGCAGTATTTT. As protein: CAWSGLAGGIGTQYF.

This clone has a handful of counts. The chain combines TRBV4-1 with TRBJ2-5; D unclear. The CDR3 spans 13 residues. Germline values: CDR1 MGHRA, CDR2 YSYEKL. Trimming stripped 4 bases from V and 2 bases from J, with 8 bases between. DNA of the CDR3: TGCGCCAGCAGCCGAAACGAGCAAGAGACCCAGTACTTC. Protein sequence: CASSRNEQETQYF.

V is TRBV11-2 and J is TRBJ2-3, with 10 bases aligning to TRBD2. V was pared by 1 base and J by 3 bases, with 1 base of the junction left unmatched. The CDR3 has 15 amino acids. Germline CDR1 is SGHAT and CDR2 is FQNNGV. The CDR3 region has the DNA TGTGCCAGCAGCTTAGCTAGCGGGAGAACAGATACGCAGTATTTT. This translates into CASSLASGRTDTQYF.

The genes are TRBV7-2 and TRBJ1-1, with D unclear. The germline V and J ends were trimmed by 3 bases and 1 base, with 6 bases remaining between them. This CDR3 is built from 13 residues. Germline lookup yields CDR1 SGHTA and CDR2 FQGNSA. As DNA, the CDR3 is TGTGCCAGCAGCTTGAACGGGAACACTGAAGCTTTCTTT. Translating it yields CASSLNGNTEAFF.

This chain links TRBV21-1 with TRBJ1-1; the table's D call, TRBD1, has no DNA check behind it. TRBV21-1 is reported as a pseudogene. This CDR3 is built from 12 residues. The CDR3 coding sequence is TGTGCCAGAACAGGGATAGGGACTGAAGCTTTCTTT. This codes for CARTGIGTEAFF.

The rearrangement uses TRBV4-3 and TRBJ2-3; tentatively, D is TRBD2 (7 bases). The CDR3 covers 17 residues. With 3 bases removed from V and 1 base from J, the gap between germline ends came to 17 bases. Germline V gene sequence: CDR1 LGHNA, CDR2 YSLEER. As DNA, the CDR3 is TGCGCCAGCAGCCAGTACACTAAAGGGGGGGGCACAGATACGCAGTATTTT. Protein: CASSQYTKGGGTDTQYF.

This chain joins TRBV6-5 and TRBJ2-7; tentative D call: TRBD1 (5 bases). V was shortened by 8 bases and J by 2 bases, with 13 bases between the two germline ends. The germline CDR1 and CDR2 sequences are MNHEY and SVGAGI. CDR3 length: 13 residues. The CDR3: CASARQSTYEQYF. For the CDR3, the DNA is TGTGCCAGCGCCCGACAGTCTACCTACGAGCAGTACTTC.

The rearrangement joins TRBV4-2 to TRBJ2-2; 7 nucleotides match TRBD2. Germline CDR1 and CDR2: LGHNA and YNFKEQ. Trimming removed 0 bases from V and 6 bases from J; junction bases left unmatched: 7. This CDR3 has 16 residues. The CDR3 DNA reads as TGTGCCAGCAGCCAAGAGGGAGGACTAGTTGCCGGGGAGCTGTTTTTT. Protein sequence: CASSQEGGLVAGELFF.

This chain connects TRBV19 to TRBJ2-7; tentative D call: TRBD1 (6 bases). Trimming stripped 8 bases from V and 7 bases from J, with 21 bases between. The CDR3 is 14 residues long. Germline values: CDR1 LNHDA, CDR2 SQIVND (reference sequence). CDR3 in amino acids: CASSSGTGSGEQYF. In DNA form, the CDR3 reads TGTGCCAGTTCCTCCGGAACAGGGTCGGGTGAGCAGTACTTC.

The V call is TRBV10-3, the J call TRBJ1-1, with TRBD1 matching 7 bases. CDR3 length: 13 amino acids. Unmatched junction bases numbered 9, after V lost 8 bases and J lost 6 bases. CDR1 is ENHRY, CDR2 SYGVKD, per germline. The CDR3 bases are TGTGCCATCGGAAGGGGGCAGTATGCTGAAGCTTTCTTT. It translates to CAIGRGQYAEAFF.

The chain combines TRBV5-1 with TRBJ2-3; 12 bases are a match to TRBD2. Germline V gives CDR1 SGHRS, CDR2 YFSETQ. The CDR3 runs 16 residues. V was clipped by 4 bases and J by 5 bases; unmatched bases: 8. Written as DNA, the CDR3 is TGCGCCAGCAGCCGGACTAGCGGGATTTTGGGAGATACGCAGTATTTT. Encoded protein: CASSRTSGILGDTQYF.

The chain carries TRBV27 and TRBJ2-7; D might be TRBD1 (6 bases). The CDR3 is 14 residues long. V lost 6 bases to trimming and J lost 5 bases, with 17 bases between them. The V gene's germline CDR1 is MNHEY and CDR2 SMNVEV (reference sequence). CDR3 coding DNA: TGTGCCAGCAGCAACGTCCAGGGGACCCACGAGCAGTACTTC. It specifies CASSNVQGTHEQYF.

With regard to this clone: Other DNA sequences in the sample encode the same CDR3. The CDR3 protein is CASSLRGRAGELFF. The CDR3 nucleotides are TGTGCCAGCAGCCTCAGGGGGCGCGCCGGGGAGCTGTTTTTT. The chain employs TRBV14 and TRBJ2-2; 8 bases fit TRBD1. V lost 4 bases to trimming and J lost 6 bases; unmatched junction nucleotides: 4. The CDR3 spans 14 residues. CDR1 SGHDN and CDR2 FVKESK come from the germline V gene.